This T cell receptor (beta chain) is from a study of T-cell memory formation after mild COVID-19. In this sample, this clonotype turned up many times. Each CDR3 protein gets one entry after TCRdb re-called the 5' RACE reads with MiXCR. This sample has 300,000 to 400,000 distinct CDR3 sequences; about 15% occur once, and the top ten carry around 24%. CDR1 and CDR2 (germline): MNHEY, SVGEGT. The CDR3 sequence is 15 residues long. Losses at the gene ends were 5 bases for V and 3 bases for J; bases not matched to a gene: 6. The chain joins TRBV6-2 or TRBV6-3 to TRBJ2-2; 7 bases map to TRBD2. This TCR was sampled from a man younger than 35 who had mild COVID-19 (a few samples of this study predate the infection). Cell type and time point are not known. Material: PBMCs or a T cell subset sorted from them (not recorded which). The CDR3 sequence is CASSPGTTDTGELFF. The CDR3 nucleotides read TGTGCCAGCAGTCCTGGGACTACCGACACCGGGGAGCTGTTTTTT.